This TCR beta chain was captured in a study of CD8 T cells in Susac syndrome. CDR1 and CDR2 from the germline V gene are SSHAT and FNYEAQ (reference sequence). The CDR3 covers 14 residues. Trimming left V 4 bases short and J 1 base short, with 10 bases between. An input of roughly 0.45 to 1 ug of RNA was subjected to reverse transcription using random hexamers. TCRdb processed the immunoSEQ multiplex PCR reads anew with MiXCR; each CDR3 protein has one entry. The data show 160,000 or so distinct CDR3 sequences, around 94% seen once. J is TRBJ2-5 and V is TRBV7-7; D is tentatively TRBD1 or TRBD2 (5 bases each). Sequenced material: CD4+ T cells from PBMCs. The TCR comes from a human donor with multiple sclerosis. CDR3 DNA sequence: TGTGCCAGCAGCTCTTGGGGGTCCCAAGAGACCCAGTACTTC. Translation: CASSSWGSQETQYF.